Listed here are 23 T cell receptor beta chains from one sample, sequenced in a study of blood T cell repertoires in COVID-19. Generated by immunoSEQ multiplex PCR, the TCRdb table keeps only in-frame clones and is missing some. The table includes tens of thousands of clones, roughly 70% detected once. Sequencing input: peripheral blood. These receptors were taken from a woman aged 60-75 years in a cohort sampled during active or convalescent COVID-19.

The chain links TRBV5-1 to TRBJ1-2, with a weak D call TRBD1 (6 bases). The CDR3 contains 15 residues. Germline-derived CDR1 and CDR2 are SGHRS and YFSETQ. The germline V and J ends were trimmed by 2 bases and 6 bases, with 17 bases remaining between them. The CDR3 DNA reads as TGCGCCAGCAGCTTACTACCGTACAGGGCTGATGGCTACACCTTC. It is translated as CASSLLPYRADGYTF.

V and J are TRBV18 and TRBJ1-5; D call uncertain. Germline V gives CDR1 KGHSH, CDR2 LQKENI. The CDR3 consists of 13 residues. Trimming removed 3 bases at V and 5 bases at J, with 8 bases between. The CDR3 bases are TGTGCCAGCTCACCGACGGGAGATCAGCCCCAGCATTTT. Protein product: CASSPTGDQPQHF. The whole variable domain, remainder taken from reference TRBV18 and TRBJ1-5, is NAGVMQNPRHLVRRRGQEARLRCSPMKGHSHVYWYRQLPEEGLKFMVYLQKENIIDESGMPKERFSAEFPKEGPSILRIQQVVRGDSAAYFCASSPTGDQPQHFGDGTRLSIL.

The chain is built from TRBV19 and TRBJ2-3, with unresolved D. The germline gives CDR1 LNHDA, CDR2 SQIVND (reference sequence). CDR3 length equals 17 residues. V shed 1 base and J shed 0 bases, with 14 bases lying between them. The CDR3 bases are TGTGCCAGTAGTATAGGTCGACATTCTTCTAGCACAGATACGCAGTATTTT. Protein: CASSIGRHSSSTDTQYF.

J is TRBJ1-2 and V is TRBV18, with unresolved D. V lost 2 bases and J 0 bases, leaving 7 bases between the germline ends. The V gene's germline CDR1 is KGHSH and CDR2 LQKENI. The CDR3 loop spans 14 amino acids. The CDR3 DNA is TGTGCCAGCTCACCAACGCAGGCTAACTATGGCTACACCTTC. Translation gives CASSPTQANYGYTF.

The chain is built from TRBV5-1 and TRBJ2-7; 7 bases match TRBD2. The V segment lost 5 bases and the J segment 6 bases; nucleotides outside the gene matches: 17. CDR3 size: 16 residues. Germline-derived CDR1 and CDR2 are SGHRS and YFSETQ. CDR3 sequence: CASSPRGGLGVFEQYF. The CDR3 nucleotides are TGCGCCAGCAGTCCGCGTGGAGGACTAGGTGTATTCGAGCAGTACTTC.

The chain carries TRBV6-5 and TRBJ2-3; a weak D match, TRBD1 (5 bases). Germline V gene lookup returns CDR1 MNHEY and CDR2 SVGAGI. This CDR3 contains 14 residues. V lost 5 bases and J 4 bases, leaving 13 bases between the germline ends. DNA for the CDR3: TGTGCCAGCAGTAACCGCAGGGTATCAGATACGCAGTATTTT. Encoded protein: CASSNRRVSDTQYF.

V and J are TRBV7-3 and TRBJ2-1; 9 bases match TRBD2. The trim removed 3 bases at V and 4 bases at J, leaving 1 base unmatched. CDR1 and CDR2 (germline): SGHTA, FQGTGA. This CDR3 spans 14 amino acids. CDR3 residues: CASSLTSGYNEQFF. The DNA of the CDR3 is TGTGCCAGCAGCTTGACTAGCGGATACAATGAGCAGTTCTTC.

The rearrangement joins TRBV6-5 to TRBJ2-1; 7 nucleotides match TRBD2. This CDR3 spans 14 amino acids. With 2 bases clipped from V and 4 bases from J, the junction kept 2 bases outside the gene matches. The V gene's germline CDR1 is MNHEY and CDR2 SVGAGI. This CDR3 reads CASSYGRAYNEQFF. Here the CDR3 DNA reads TGTGCCAGCAGTTACGGGAGGGCTTACAATGAGCAGTTCTTC.

In its sample, this clone was seen once. The CDR3 is CSAPVQETQYF. The CDR3 region has the DNA TGCAGTGCCCCAGTACAAGAGACCCAGTACTTC. The chain employs TRBV20-1 and TRBJ2-5; no definite D call. The V end lost 6 bases, the J end lost 2 bases, and 7 bases lay between the germline ends. CDR1 and CDR2 from the germline V gene are DFQATT and SNEGSKA (reference sequence). The CDR3 contains 11 residues.

V gene TRBV3-1 (or the pseudogene TRBV3-2) combines with J gene TRBJ1-2; 7 positions agree with TRBD1. The junction had 5 bases not matched to a gene; V was cut back by 3 bases and J by 4 bases. This CDR3 has 14 amino acids. The germline V gene has CDR1 LGHDT and CDR2 YNNKEL (reference sequence). The CDR3 reads CASSHRQGAYGYTF. Here the CDR3 DNA reads TGTGCCAGCAGCCATAGACAGGGTGCCTATGGCTACACCTTC.

The chain joins TRBV28 to TRBJ1-5, with a possible D match to TRBD1 (6 bases). Germline lookup yields CDR1 MDHEN and CDR2 SYDVKM. The CDR3 is made up of 15 amino acids. The ends were cut back, 8 bases at V and 4 bases at J, with 18 bases in the middle. CDR3 loop: CASWRGGDGNQPQHF. The CDR3 DNA reads TGTGCCAGCTGGAGAGGGGGGGACGGAAATCAGCCCCAGCATTTT.

The chain has TRBV7-2 and TRBJ2-3; 13 nucleotides line up with TRBD2. The CDR3 consists of 15 residues. Germline V gene data show CDR1 as SGHTA and CDR2 as FQGNSA. J was trimmed by 4 bases and V by 6 bases; bases with no gene match: 4. The CDR3 sequence: CASSTSGGDADTQYF. CDR3 bases: TGTGCCAGCAGTACTAGCGGGGGGGACGCAGATACGCAGTATTTT.

V is TRBV10-1 and J is TRBJ2-1, with TRBD1 matching over 10 bases. The length of the CDR3 is 12 residues. The germline CDR1 and CDR2 sequences are WNHNN and SYGVQD (reference sequence). After removal of 9 bases from V and 9 bases from J, the junction contained 5 bases not matched to a gene. The CDR3 protein is CARSGQGSEQFF. CDR3 bases: TGCGCCAGGTCGGGACAGGGGTCTGAGCAGTTCTTC.

This chain links TRBV5-8 with TRBJ2-5; 11 bases line up with TRBD1. This CDR3 has 13 residues. Losses at the gene ends were 4 bases for V and 5 bases for J; bases not matched to a gene: 1. CDR1 and CDR2 (germline): SGHTS, YDEGEE. DNA of the CDR3: TGTGCCAGCAGCAGGGACAGGGGGGAGACCCAGTACTTC. Translated: CASSRDRGETQYF.

The chain uses TRBV2 and TRBJ1-6; TRBD1 agrees at 9 bases. Unmatched junction bases numbered 2, after V lost 6 bases and J lost 5 bases. CDR1 is SNHLY and CDR2 is FYNNEI in the germline V gene. This CDR3 spans 14 amino acids. This chain's CDR3 is CASRGQGDNSPLHF. In DNA form, the CDR3 reads TGTGCCAGCAGGGGACAGGGCGATAATTCACCCCTCCACTTT.

The CDR3 loop reads CSASFGNQPQHF. The CDR3, as DNA: TGCAGTGCTAGTTTCGGCAATCAGCCCCAGCATTTT. J is TRBJ1-5 and V is TRBV20-1, with unresolved D. This CDR3 is 12 amino acids long. V lost 3 bases and J lost 2, with 5 bases in between. Germline assignment: CDR1 DFQATT and CDR2 SNEGSKA (reference sequence).

This chain links TRBV3-1 (or the pseudogene TRBV3-2) with TRBJ1-1; the D is unclear. The germline V gene has CDR1 LGHDT and CDR2 YNNKEL (reference sequence). Trimming stripped 1 base from V and 4 bases from J, with 7 bases between. The CDR3 has 13 residues. CDR3 sequence: CASSQAVSTEAFF. CDR3 bases: TGTGCCAGCAGCCAAGCGGTGAGCACTGAAGCTTTCTTT.

The chain employs TRBV6-5 and TRBJ1-1; the match to TRBD1 covers 8 bases. Germline lookup yields CDR1 MNHEY and CDR2 SVGAGI. The CDR3 contains 14 residues. With V trimmed by 6 bases and J by 7 bases, 10 bases remained unmatched. This chain's CDR3 is CASRTTGVGGEAFF. The CDR3 nucleotides read TGTGCCAGCAGGACGACAGGGGTTGGGGGTGAAGCTTTCTTT.

The chain has TRBV4-1 and TRBJ2-2; D is possibly TRBD2 (7 bases). This CDR3 contains 19 residues. V lost 0 bases and J lost 0, with 17 bases in between. CDR1 is MGHRA and CDR2 is YSYEKL in the germline V gene. CDR3 bases: TGCGCCAGCAGCCAAGATTTTCGGGGGAGGGGGGCGAACACCGGGGAGCTGTTTTTT. It yields the protein CASSQDFRGRGANTGELFF.

The chain is built from TRBV3-1 (or the pseudogene TRBV3-2) and TRBJ2-3; D unresolved. The CDR3 spans 14 residues. Germline V lookup: CDR1 LGHDT, CDR2 YNNKEL (reference sequence). Trimming took 1 base from V and 9 from J, leaving 14 bases between them. The CDR3: CASSQGVEMPTQYF. CDR3 DNA sequence: TGTGCCAGCAGCCAAGGGGTGGAGATGCCGACGCAGTATTTT.

The J gene is TRBJ2-7, the V gene TRBV30; TRBD2 is a possible D gene (6 bases). The germline CDR1 and CDR2 sequences are GTSNPN and SVGIG (reference sequence). The V gene lost 1 base and the J gene lost 7 bases, with 26 bases spanning the gap. This CDR3 is built from 17 residues. The CDR3 bases are TGTGCCTGGAGTGGGTCTCTCATCCAGCGGGCTGATTGGGAGCAGTACTTC. Encoded protein: CAWSGSLIQRADWEQYF.

This chain connects TRBV6-1 to TRBJ2-3; TRBD1 might be the D (6 bases). The ends were cut back, 0 bases at V and 6 bases at J, with 7 bases in the middle. In germline, CDR1 is MNHNS, CDR2 SASEGT. The CDR3 sequence is 13 residues long. CDR3 bases: TGTGCCAGCAGTGAAGCCGACAGGGATACGCAGTATTTT. Translation gives CASSEADRDTQYF.

This clone was seen a single time. The V call is TRBV4-1, the J call TRBJ1-5, with 12 bases that match TRBD1. Germline loops: CDR1 MGHRA, CDR2 YSYEKL. J gave up 7 bases and V 3 bases, and 7 bases lay outside the gene matches. The CDR3 contains 16 residues. The CDR3 region has the DNA TGCGCCAGCAGCCAGGGGACAGGGGGCTTTGGGCAGCCCCAGCATTTT. Protein product: CASSQGTGGFGQPQHF.